These 22 T cell receptor beta chains share one sample of origin, sequenced in a study of T cell responses to AZD1222 COVID-19 vaccine (dated by TCRdb to the early 2020s). The time point label for this specimen denotes: baseline before first vaccination. Preparation of the library involved the immunoSEQ multiplex PCR assay. The table comes from immuneACCESS by way of TCRdb, which keeps in-frame sequences with V and J called. Part of the clones is missing from these tables; in studies checked, under half for an unresolved V gene and the rest for unknown reasons. Recorded for this sample are under 120,000 clones; roughly nine tenths of them occurred a single time. The ten largest clones capture around 1.2% of the sample. Specimen: peripheral blood, collected on day 0 of AZD1222 vaccination. The source is an adult in good health.

The chain is built from TRBV7-2 and TRBJ2-7, with unresolved D. Trimming removed 5 bases from V and 0 bases from J, with 11 bases in between. CDR3 length: 14 amino acids. CDR1 and CDR2 (germline): SGHTA, FQGNSA. Written as DNA, the CDR3 is TGTGCCAGCAGCCCCAGACTGAGCTCCTACGAGCAGTACTTC. Its translation is CASSPRLSSYEQYF.

This chain links TRBV5-1 with TRBJ1-2; D is unclear. Germline CDR1 reads SGHRS; CDR2 reads YFSETQ. CDR3 length equals 14 residues. With 0 bases removed from V and 9 bases from J, the gap between germline ends came to 15 bases. The CDR3 reads CASSLAGHTESYTF. The CDR3, as DNA: TGCGCCAGCAGCTTGGCCGGGCACACGGAGAGCTACACCTTC.

V usage is TRBV18 and J usage is TRBJ2-3; tentatively, D is TRBD2 (6 bases). This CDR3 comprises 16 residues. The germline gives CDR1 KGHSH, CDR2 LQKENI. Trimming pared 3 bases from V and 1 base from J, leaving 14 bases between. The DNA for the CDR3 is TGTGCCAGCTCACCCCTTATTTCGGGAGGCACAGATACGCAGTATTTT. Translated, it gives CASSPLISGGTDTQYF.

The rearrangement uses TRBV7-3 and TRBJ2-2; 9 bases map to TRBD2. This CDR3 spans 17 amino acids. Germline V gene data show CDR1 as SGHTA and CDR2 as FQGTGA. The V and J ends lost 5 bases and 5 bases, in that order; junction bases with no gene match: 12. The CDR3 DNA follows: TGTGCCAGCAGCCCCGGTGGAGCGGGGGGTGTTACCGGGGAGCTGTTTTTT. Translation: CASSPGGAGGVTGELFF.

The chain combines TRBV9 with TRBJ1-4; D is ambiguous. The CDR3 has 14 residues. The V gene's germline CDR1 is SGDLS and CDR2 YYNGEE. Trimming stripped 0 bases from V and 7 bases from J, with 10 bases between. CDR3 nucleotides: TGTGCCAGCAGCGTAGTGCCCGGAAGTGAAAAACTGTTTTTT. This encodes CASSVVPGSEKLFF.

This clone has a single count. The chain carries TRBV5-4 and TRBJ1-4, with 12 bases identical to TRBD1. Germline CDR1 is SGHNT and CDR2 is YYREEE (reference sequence). V lost 4 bases and J lost 6; bases outside the gene matches: 4. This CDR3 comprises 15 residues. In DNA form, the CDR3 reads TGTGCCAGCAGCCGGGACAGGGGGCTCGATGAAAAACTGTTTTTT. Translated: CASSRDRGLDEKLFF.

CDR3 sequence: CASSQEGTPNTEAFF. The DNA of the CDR3 is TGTGCCAGCAGCCAAGAAGGCACCCCGAACACTGAAGCTTTCTTT. The chain has TRBV3-1 (or the pseudogene TRBV3-2) and TRBJ1-1; D ambiguous. The CDR3 is 15 amino acids. Germline V gene sequence: CDR1 LGHDT, CDR2 YNNKEL (reference sequence). The V end was cut by 0 bases, the J end by 1 base, with 9 bases between.

The chain joins TRBV19 to TRBJ1-5; D is uncertain. Germline V gene data show CDR1 as LNHDA and CDR2 as SQIVND (reference sequence). CDR3 length equals 13 residues. Trimming stripped 5 bases from V and 6 bases from J, with 11 bases between. The DNA for the CDR3 is TGTGCCAGTAGTCCTCGAGAGGCTCAGCCCCAGCATTTT. Its protein product is CASSPREAQPQHF.

The chain combines TRBV7-3 with TRBJ1-3, with a possible D match to TRBD1 (6 bases). CDR1 and CDR2 from the germline V gene are SGHTA and FQGTGA. The CDR3 length is 16 residues. The V and J ends lost 4 bases and 0 bases respectively, with 13 bases between them. The CDR3 spells CASSSQGSSSGNTIYF. CDR3 sequence (DNA): TGTGCCAGCAGCTCACAGGGCAGTAGCTCTGGAAACACCATATATTTT.

This clone was detected once. The rearrangement links TRBV5-1 to TRBJ2-2; D unclear. The V gene's germline CDR1 is SGHRS and CDR2 YFSETQ. V was clipped by 2 bases and J by 4 bases, with 6 bases between them. CDR3 size: 13 residues. CDR3 sequence: CASSFLGTGELFF. CDR3 in DNA: TGCGCCAGCAGCTTCCTAGGCACCGGGGAGCTGTTTTTT. Drawing the rest from reference TRBV5-1 and TRBJ2-2, the complete variable domain is KAGVTQTPRYLIKTRGQQVTLSCSPISGHRSVSWYQQTPGQGLQFLFEYFSETQRNKGNFPGRFSGRQFSNSRSEMNVSTLELGDSALYLCASSFLGTGELFFGEGSRLTVL.

This sequence joins TRBV7-6 and TRBJ1-1; a weak D match, TRBD1 (5 bases). The V gene lost 1 base and the J gene lost 1 base, with 10 bases spanning the gap. Germline-derived CDR1 and CDR2 are SGHVS and FNYEAQ. The CDR3 totals 15 residues. The CDR3 region is CASSLGAGRNTEAFF. In nucleotides, the CDR3 is TGTGCCAGCAGCTTAGGGGCAGGGCGGAACACTGAAGCTTTCTTT.

The rearrangement joins TRBV5-8 to TRBJ1-5; 7 bases map to TRBD1. Germline lookup yields CDR1 SGHTS and CDR2 YDEGEE. This CDR3 has 14 residues. With 4 bases clipped from V and 10 bases from J, the junction kept 11 bases outside the gene matches. The CDR3: CASSETGLNPPQHF. The CDR3 bases are TGTGCCAGCAGCGAGACAGGGTTGAATCCTCCCCAGCATTTT.

The chain couples TRBV7-8 to TRBJ2-3, with no clear D. The CDR3 sequence is 15 residues long. In germline, CDR1 is SGHVS, CDR2 FQNEAQ. Trimming took off 0 bases at V and 8 bases at J, with 15 bases between the two ends. The CDR3 region is CASSLASSRSGTQYF. The CDR3 DNA reads TGTGCCAGCAGCTTAGCGTCGAGCCGGTCGGGTACGCAGTATTTT.

This CDR3 is CASSVGGQQAYNEQFF. CDR3 nucleotide sequence: TGTGCCAGCAGCGTAGGGGGGCAGCAGGCCTACAATGAGCAGTTCTTC. The chain joins TRBV9 to TRBJ2-1, with D perhaps matching TRBD1 (6 bases). The CDR3 length is 16 residues. CDR1 is SGDLS and CDR2 is YYNGEE in the germline V gene. V dropped 0 bases and J dropped 2 bases, with 12 bases sitting between them.

The chain is built from TRBV7-3 and TRBJ2-1; 7 bases line up with TRBD2. The germline V gene has CDR1 SGHTA and CDR2 FQGTGA. The CDR3 is 15 amino acids. After removal of 1 base from V and 6 bases from J, the junction contained 6 bases not matched to a gene. The CDR3 is CASSLIYPGGNEQFF. In DNA, the CDR3 is TGTGCCAGCAGCTTAATTTATCCGGGGGGCAATGAGCAGTTCTTC.

The count of this clone is one. V gene TRBV7-9 combines with J gene TRBJ2-1; 12 bases are a match to TRBD2. Germline V CDR1 and CDR2: SEHNR, FQNEAQ (reference sequence). The junction had 9 bases not matched to a gene; V was cut back by 1 base and J by 8 bases. The CDR3 runs to 17 residues. The chain's CDR3 is CASSLGVTSGRSDEQFF. CDR3 nucleotides: TGTGCCAGCAGCTTAGGGGTGACTAGCGGGAGATCCGATGAGCAGTTCTTC. Full variable domain (remainder filled in from reference TRBV7-9 and TRBJ2-1): DTGVSQNPRHKITKRGQNVTFRCDPISEHNRLYWYRQTLGQGPEFLTYFQNEAQLEKSRLLSDRFSAERPKGSFSTLEIQRTEQGDSAMYLCASSLGVTSGRSDEQFFGPGTRLTVL.

The chain couples TRBV28 to TRBJ1-1; TRBD1 aligns across 10 bases. The V gene's germline CDR1 is MDHEN and CDR2 SYDVKM. The CDR3 runs 16 residues. J lost 5 bases, V lost 5 bases, and 11 bases had no gene match. CDR3 region: CASSPSRDRGWTEAFF. For the CDR3, the DNA is TGTGCCAGCAGTCCCTCCCGGGACAGGGGATGGACTGAAGCTTTCTTT.

This clone occurred once. The chain is built from TRBV5-1 and TRBJ1-1; D is possibly TRBD1 (6 bases). Germline-derived CDR1 and CDR2 are SGHRS and YFSETQ. V was shortened by 4 bases and J by 4 bases, with 14 bases between the two germline ends. The CDR3 consists of 14 residues. CDR3: CASSPPGAGTEAFF. The CDR3 DNA is TGCGCCAGCAGCCCTCCGGGGGCGGGCACTGAAGCTTTCTTT.

The chain joins TRBV7-9 to TRBJ1-5; TRBD1 might be the D (5 bases). From germline, CDR1 is SEHNR and CDR2 FQNEAQ (reference sequence). Trimming pared 1 base from V and 2 bases from J, leaving 9 bases between. This CDR3 has 15 amino acids. CDR3 residues: CASSLGRAGNQPQHF. For the CDR3, the DNA is TGTGCCAGCAGCTTAGGCAGGGCGGGCAATCAGCCCCAGCATTTT. The full variable domain, with the rest looked up from reference TRBV7-9 and TRBJ1-5, is DTGVSQNPRHKITKRGQNVTFRCDPISEHNRLYWYRQTLGQGPEFLTYFQNEAQLEKSRLLSDRFSAERPKGSFSTLEIQRTEQGDSAMYLCASSLGRAGNQPQHFGDGTRLSIL.

The chain links TRBV27 to TRBJ2-7; TRBD2 aligns across 13 bases. Trimming cost V 5 bases and J 12 bases; bases outside gene matches: 7. Germline V gene sequence: CDR1 MNHEY, CDR2 SMNVEV (reference sequence). This CDR3 comprises 13 residues. CDR3 sequence reads: CASSPGLAGASYF. CDR3 in DNA: TGTGCCAGCAGTCCCGGACTAGCGGGGGCTTCGTACTTC.

This chain joins TRBV29-1 and TRBJ2-7; 9 nucleotides align to TRBD1. Trimming took 7 bases from V and 5 from J; bases not matched to a gene: 3. Germline values: CDR1 SQVTM, CDR2 ANQGSEA. This CDR3 comprises 11 residues. CDR3 in DNA: TGCAGCGGCAACAGGGGGCACGAGCAGTACTTC. Translated, it gives CSGNRGHEQYF.

J is TRBJ2-7 and V is TRBV4-1; D gene ambiguous. Per the germline V gene, CDR1 is MGHRA and CDR2 is YSYEKL. The V and J ends lost 0 bases and 4 bases respectively, with 16 bases between them. This CDR3 region has 16 residues. CDR3 amino acids: CASSQDLGTATYEQYF. In nucleotides, the CDR3 is TGCGCCAGCAGCCAAGATTTGGGTACAGCAACATACGAGCAGTACTTC.